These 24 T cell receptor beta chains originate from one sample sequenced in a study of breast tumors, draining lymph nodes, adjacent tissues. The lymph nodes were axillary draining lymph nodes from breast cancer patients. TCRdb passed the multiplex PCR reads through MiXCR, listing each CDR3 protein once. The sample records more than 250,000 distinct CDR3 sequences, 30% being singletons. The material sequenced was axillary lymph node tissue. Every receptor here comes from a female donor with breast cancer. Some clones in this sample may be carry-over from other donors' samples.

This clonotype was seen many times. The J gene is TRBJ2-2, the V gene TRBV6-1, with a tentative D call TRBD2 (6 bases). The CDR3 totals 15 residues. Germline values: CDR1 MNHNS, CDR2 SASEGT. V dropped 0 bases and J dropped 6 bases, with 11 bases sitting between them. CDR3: CASSEAGRIAGELFF. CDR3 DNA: TGTGCCAGCAGTGAAGCGGGGAGGATCGCCGGGGAGCTGTTTTTT.

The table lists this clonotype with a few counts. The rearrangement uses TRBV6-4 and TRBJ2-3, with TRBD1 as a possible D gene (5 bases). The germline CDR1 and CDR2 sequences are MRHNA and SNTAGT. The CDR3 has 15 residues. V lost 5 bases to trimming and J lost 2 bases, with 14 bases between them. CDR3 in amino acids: CASSQGGTYTDTQYF. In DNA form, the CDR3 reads TGTGCCAGCAGTCAGGGCGGAACCTACACAGATACGCAGTATTTT.

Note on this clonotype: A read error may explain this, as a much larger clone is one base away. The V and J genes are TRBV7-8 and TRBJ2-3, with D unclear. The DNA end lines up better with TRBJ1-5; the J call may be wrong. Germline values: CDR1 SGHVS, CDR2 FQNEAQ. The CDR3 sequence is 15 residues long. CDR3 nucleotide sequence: TGTGCCAGCAGCTTGGGGAGCCCCGGTTTAGATACGCAGCATTTT. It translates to CASSLGSPGLDTQHF.

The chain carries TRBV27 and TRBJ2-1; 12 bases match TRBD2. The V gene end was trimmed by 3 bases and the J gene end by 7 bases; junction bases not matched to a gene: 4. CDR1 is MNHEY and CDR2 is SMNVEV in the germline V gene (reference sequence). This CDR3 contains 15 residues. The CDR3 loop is CASSFRLAGENEQFF. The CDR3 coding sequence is TGTGCCAGCAGTTTCCGACTAGCGGGAGAAAATGAGCAGTTCTTC.

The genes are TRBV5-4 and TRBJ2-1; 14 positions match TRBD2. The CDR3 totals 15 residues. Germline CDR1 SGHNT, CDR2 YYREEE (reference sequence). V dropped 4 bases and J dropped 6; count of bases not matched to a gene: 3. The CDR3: CASSPGLAGVNEQFF. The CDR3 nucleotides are TGTGCCAGCAGCCCGGGACTAGCGGGAGTCAATGAGCAGTTCTTC.

The CDR3 spells CASSLGPSGTGYGYTF. DNA for the CDR3: TGTGCCAGCAGTTTAGGGCCTAGCGGGACAGGGTATGGCTACACCTTC. V gene TRBV12-3 or TRBV12-4 combines with J gene TRBJ1-2, with 9 positions matching TRBD1. V lost 1 base, J lost 5 bases, and 8 bases stayed unmatched. This CDR3 region has 16 residues.

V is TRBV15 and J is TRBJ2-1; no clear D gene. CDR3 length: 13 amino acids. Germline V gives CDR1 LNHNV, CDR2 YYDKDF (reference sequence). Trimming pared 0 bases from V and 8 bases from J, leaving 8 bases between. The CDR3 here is CATSRDQADEQFF. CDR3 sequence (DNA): TGTGCCACCAGCAGAGATCAGGCCGATGAGCAGTTCTTC.

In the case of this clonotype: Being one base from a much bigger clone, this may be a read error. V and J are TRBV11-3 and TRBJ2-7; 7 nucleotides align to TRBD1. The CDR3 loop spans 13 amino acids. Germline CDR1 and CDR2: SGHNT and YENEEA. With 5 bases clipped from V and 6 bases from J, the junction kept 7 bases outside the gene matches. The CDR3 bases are TGTGCCAGCAGCGGAGGACAGGTAACCGAGCAGTACTTC. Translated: CASSGGQVTEQYF.

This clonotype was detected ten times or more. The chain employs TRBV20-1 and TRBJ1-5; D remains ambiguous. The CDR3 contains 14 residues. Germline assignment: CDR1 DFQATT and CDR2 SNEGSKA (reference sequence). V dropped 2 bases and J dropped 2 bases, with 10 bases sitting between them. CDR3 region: CSARHEAGNQPQHF. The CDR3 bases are TGCAGTGCTAGACATGAGGCAGGCAATCAGCCCCAGCATTTT.

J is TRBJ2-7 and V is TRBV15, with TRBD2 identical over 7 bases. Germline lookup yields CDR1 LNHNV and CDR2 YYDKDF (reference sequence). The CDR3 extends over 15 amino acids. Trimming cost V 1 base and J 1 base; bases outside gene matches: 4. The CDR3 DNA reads TGTGCCACCAGCAGAGCGGGGGGAGGGTCCTACGAGCAGTACTTC. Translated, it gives CATSRAGGGSYEQYF.

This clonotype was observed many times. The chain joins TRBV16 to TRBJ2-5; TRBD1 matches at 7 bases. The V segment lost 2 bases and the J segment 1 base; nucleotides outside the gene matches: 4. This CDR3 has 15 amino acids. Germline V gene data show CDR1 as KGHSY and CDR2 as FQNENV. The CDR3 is CASSQLGTAQETQYF. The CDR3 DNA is TGTGCCAGCAGCCAACTAGGGACAGCCCAAGAGACCCAGTACTTC. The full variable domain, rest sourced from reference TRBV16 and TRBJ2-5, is GEEVAQTPKHLVRGEGQKAKLYCAPIKGHSYVFWYQQVLKNEFKFLISFQNENVFDETGMPKERFSAKCLPNSPCSLEIQATKLEDSAVYFCASSQLGTAQETQYFGPGTRLLVL.

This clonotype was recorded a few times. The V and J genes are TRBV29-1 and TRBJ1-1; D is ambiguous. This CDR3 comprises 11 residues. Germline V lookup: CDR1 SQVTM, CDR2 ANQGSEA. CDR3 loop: CRVKVDTEAFF. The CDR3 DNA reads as TGCAGAGTTAAAGTGGACACTGAAGCTTTCTTT.

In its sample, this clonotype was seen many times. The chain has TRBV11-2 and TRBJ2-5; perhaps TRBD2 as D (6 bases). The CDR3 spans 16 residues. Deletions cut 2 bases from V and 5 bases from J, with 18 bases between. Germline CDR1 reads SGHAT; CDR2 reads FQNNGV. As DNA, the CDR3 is TGTGCCAGCAGCTTACACCCTCGCGGGGAGGAGGAGACCCAGTACTTC. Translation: CASSLHPRGEEETQYF. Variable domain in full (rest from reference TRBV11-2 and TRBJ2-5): EAGVAQSPRYKIIEKRQSVAFWCNPISGHATLYWYQQILGQGPKLLIQFQNNGVVDDSQLPKDRFSAERLKGVDSTLKIQPAKLEDSAVYLCASSLHPRGEEETQYFGPGTRLLVL.

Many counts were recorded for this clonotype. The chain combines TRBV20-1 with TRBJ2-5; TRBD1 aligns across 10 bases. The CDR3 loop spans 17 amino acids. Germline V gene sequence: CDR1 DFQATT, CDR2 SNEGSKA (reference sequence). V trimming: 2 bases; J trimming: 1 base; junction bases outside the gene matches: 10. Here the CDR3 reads CSARKRDRGFSQETQYF. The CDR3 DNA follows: TGCAGTGCTAGAAAACGGGACAGGGGTTTCAGCCAAGAGACCCAGTACTTC.

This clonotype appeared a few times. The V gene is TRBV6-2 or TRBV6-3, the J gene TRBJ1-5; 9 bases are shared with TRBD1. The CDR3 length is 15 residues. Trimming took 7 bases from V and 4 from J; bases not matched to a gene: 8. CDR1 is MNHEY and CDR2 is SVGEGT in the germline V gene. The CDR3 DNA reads TGTGCCAGCATCCCCGGACAGGGGCCTAATCAGCCCCAGCATTTT. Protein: CASIPGQGPNQPQHF.

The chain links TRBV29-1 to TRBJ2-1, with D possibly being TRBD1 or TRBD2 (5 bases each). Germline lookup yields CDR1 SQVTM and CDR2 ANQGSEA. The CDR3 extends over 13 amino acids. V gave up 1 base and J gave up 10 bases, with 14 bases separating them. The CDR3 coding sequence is TGCAGCGTTGAAGGGGGGACCTTCGGGGAGCAGTTCTTC. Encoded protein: CSVEGGTFGEQFF.

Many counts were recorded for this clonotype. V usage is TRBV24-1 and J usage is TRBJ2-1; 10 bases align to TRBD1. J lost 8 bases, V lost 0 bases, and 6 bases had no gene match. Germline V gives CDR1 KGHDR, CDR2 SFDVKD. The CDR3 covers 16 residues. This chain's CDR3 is CATSDLFPGTGDEQFF. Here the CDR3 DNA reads TGTGCCACCAGTGATTTGTTTCCCGGGACAGGGGATGAGCAGTTCTTC.

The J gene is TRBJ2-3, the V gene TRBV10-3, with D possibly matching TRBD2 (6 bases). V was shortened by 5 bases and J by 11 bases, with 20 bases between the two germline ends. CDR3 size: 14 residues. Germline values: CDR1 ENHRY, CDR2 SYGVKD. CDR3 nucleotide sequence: TGTGCCATCAGTCTGGGGGGACCTTACAATGAGCAGTATTTT. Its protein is CAISLGGPYNEQYF.

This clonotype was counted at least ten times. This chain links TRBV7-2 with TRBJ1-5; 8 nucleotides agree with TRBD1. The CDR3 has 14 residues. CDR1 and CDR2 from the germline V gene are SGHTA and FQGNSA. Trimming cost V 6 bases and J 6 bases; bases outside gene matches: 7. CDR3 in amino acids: CASSWTGSTQPQHF. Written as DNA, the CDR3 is TGTGCCAGCAGTTGGACAGGGTCGACTCAGCCCCAGCATTTT. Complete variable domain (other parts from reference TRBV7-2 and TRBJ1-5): GAGVSQSPSNKVTEKGKDVELRCDPISGHTALYWYRQSLGQGLEFLIYFQGNSAPDKSGLPSDRFSAERTGGSVSTLTIQRTQQEDSAVYLCASSWTGSTQPQHFGDGTRLSIL.

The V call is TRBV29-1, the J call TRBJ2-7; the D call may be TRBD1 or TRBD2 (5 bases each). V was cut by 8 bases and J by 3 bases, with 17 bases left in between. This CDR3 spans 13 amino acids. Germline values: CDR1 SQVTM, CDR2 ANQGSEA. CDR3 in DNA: TGCAGCATCGCCGGGGCAGCGAACTACGAGCAGTACTTC. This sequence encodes CSIAGAANYEQYF.

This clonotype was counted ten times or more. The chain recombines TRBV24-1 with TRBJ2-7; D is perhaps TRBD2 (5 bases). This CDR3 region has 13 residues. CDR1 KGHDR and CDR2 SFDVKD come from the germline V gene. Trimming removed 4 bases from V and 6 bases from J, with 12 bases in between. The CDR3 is CATSDYSVGEQYF. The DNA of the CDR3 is TGTGCCACCAGTGACTATAGCGTTGGCGAGCAGTACTTC.

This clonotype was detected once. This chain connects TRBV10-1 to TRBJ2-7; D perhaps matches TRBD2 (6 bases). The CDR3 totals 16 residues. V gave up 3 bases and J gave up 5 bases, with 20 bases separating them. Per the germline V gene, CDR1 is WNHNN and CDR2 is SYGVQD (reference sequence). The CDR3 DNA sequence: TGCGCCAGCAGTGAAGCTAGCAGGGACTTTGTCAACGAGCAGTACTTC. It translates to CASSEASRDFVNEQYF.

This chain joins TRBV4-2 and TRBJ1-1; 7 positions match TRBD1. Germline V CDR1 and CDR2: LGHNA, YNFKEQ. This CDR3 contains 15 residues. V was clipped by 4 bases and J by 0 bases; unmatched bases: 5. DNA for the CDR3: TGTGCCAGCAGCCCCCGACAGGGAATGAACACTGAAGCTTTCTTT. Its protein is CASSPRQGMNTEAFF.

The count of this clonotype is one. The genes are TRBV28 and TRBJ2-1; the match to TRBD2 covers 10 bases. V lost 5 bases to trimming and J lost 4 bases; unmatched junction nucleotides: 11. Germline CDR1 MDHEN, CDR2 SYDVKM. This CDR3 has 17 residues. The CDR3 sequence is CASSLTSGAALYNEQFF. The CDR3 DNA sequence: TGTGCCAGCAGTCTAACTAGCGGGGCCGCCCTATACAATGAGCAGTTCTTC.